A single sample gave rise to the 20 T cell receptor beta chains below, sequenced in a study of Ad26.COV2.S vaccination and SARS-CoV-2 variants. Only in-frame clones appear in the TCRdb table, and some are missing; sequencing was by immunoSEQ multiplex PCR. This table holds 150,000 to 200,000 clones, around nine tenths found once. The sequences come from peripheral blood, collected after recovery from COVID-19. These receptors originate from a human donor who had recovered from COVID-19.

The chain joins TRBV15 to TRBJ2-7, with TRBD2 as a possible D gene (7 bases). The CDR3 totals 16 residues. In germline, CDR1 is LNHNV, CDR2 YYDKDF (reference sequence). Trimming shortened V by 5 bases and J by 4 bases, and 21 bases separated the two germline ends. The CDR3 region is CATSSGGAGARYEQYF. The CDR3 DNA follows: TGTGCCACCAGCTCTGGGGGGGCGGGGGCTCGGTACGAGCAGTACTTC.

The chain carries TRBV6-5 and TRBJ2-1; the D gene is possibly TRBD1 (6 bases). CDR1 is MNHEY and CDR2 is SVGAGI in the germline V gene. V was pared by 4 bases and J by 4 bases, with 11 bases between. This CDR3 contains 14 residues. Here the CDR3 reads CASSFRTDYNEQFF. CDR3 nucleotide sequence: TGTGCCAGCAGTTTCCGGACAGATTACAATGAGCAGTTCTTC.

This clone was seen once. The chain links TRBV7-8 to TRBJ2-3; 11 bases match TRBD2. Germline-derived CDR1 and CDR2 are SGHVS and FQNEAQ. The V gene end was trimmed by 4 bases and the J gene end by 0 bases; junction bases not matched to a gene: 9. The CDR3 runs to 18 residues. CDR3 DNA: TGTGCCAGCAGCTCCCTCTGGGGGACTAGCGGTAGCACAGATACGCAGTATTTT. It encodes CASSSLWGTSGSTDTQYF. Full variable domain (missing parts from reference TRBV7-8 and TRBJ2-3): GAGVSQSPRYKVAKRGQDVALRCDPISGHVSLFWYQQALGQGPEFLTYFQNEAQLDKSGLPSDRFFAERPEGSVSTLKIQRTQQEDSAVYLCASSSLWGTSGSTDTQYFGPGTRLTVL.

The chain links TRBV6-5 to TRBJ2-3; D is undetermined. This CDR3 region has 13 residues. Trimming removed 6 bases from V and 1 base from J, with 8 bases in between. Germline V lookup: CDR1 MNHEY, CDR2 SVGAGI. The CDR3 sequence is CASRNPGTDTQYF. DNA for the CDR3: TGTGCCAGCAGAAACCCGGGCACAGATACGCAGTATTTT.

The genes are TRBV3-1 (or the pseudogene TRBV3-2) and TRBJ2-7; D gene ambiguous. The CDR3 spans 15 residues. Trimming took off 0 bases at V and 0 bases at J, with 9 bases between the two ends. CDR1 LGHDT and CDR2 YNNKEL come from the germline V gene (reference sequence). The CDR3 sequence: CASSQDSTSSYEQYF. DNA of the CDR3: TGTGCCAGCAGCCAAGATTCTACAAGCTCCTACGAGCAGTACTTC.

The CDR3 DNA follows: TGTGCCAGCAGTTTTCCCAACAGGGAAGGCACAGATACGCAGTATTTT. Its translation is CASSFPNREGTDTQYF. The gene calls are TRBV28 and TRBJ2-3; D is possibly TRBD1 (6 bases). Between the trimmed V and J ends, which lost 3 bases and 1 base, there was a span of 14 bases. The CDR3 runs 16 residues. The germline gives CDR1 MDHEN, CDR2 SYDVKM.

J is TRBJ2-2 and V is TRBV2, with 7 bases lining up with TRBD2. Losses at the gene ends were 11 bases for V and 4 bases for J; bases not matched to a gene: 10. The V gene's germline CDR1 is SNHLY and CDR2 FYNNEI. The CDR3 covers 14 residues. As DNA, the CDR3 is TGTGCCGACGGGGGGAGGGAGGGCACCGGGGAGCTGTTTTTT. Encoded protein: CADGGREGTGELFF.

The CDR3 spells CASGFKSRDSRKNIQYF. The CDR3 DNA reads TGTGCTAGTGGTTTCAAGTCAAGGGACAGTCGCAAAAACATTCAGTACTTC. This rearrangement joins TRBV12-5 to TRBJ2-4, with 7 positions matching TRBD1. Germline trimming cut 3 bases from V and 3 bases from J; bases unmatched to any gene: 11. Looked up from germline, CDR1 is LGHNT and CDR2 is FRNRAP. The CDR3 length is 17 residues.

The V and J genes are TRBV7-2 and TRBJ2-4; 7 bases are a match to TRBD1. This CDR3 spans 14 amino acids. Trimming at V came to 5 bases and at J to 4 bases, leaving 5 bases not matched to a gene. The germline V gene has CDR1 SGHTA and CDR2 FQGNSA. The CDR3 region has the DNA TGTGCCAGCAGCCGTCCGGGACAGAAAAACATTCAGTACTTC. It yields the protein CASSRPGQKNIQYF.

This clone appeared a few times. The J gene is TRBJ2-3, the V gene TRBV5-1; D call uncertain. This CDR3 region has 15 residues. Trimming removed 1 base at V and 1 base at J, with 10 bases between. Germline lookup yields CDR1 SGHRS and CDR2 YFSETQ. The CDR3 is CASSLQSPGTDTQYF. The CDR3 nucleotides are TGCGCCAGCAGCTTGCAGTCCCCCGGCACAGATACGCAGTATTTT.

V usage is TRBV9 and J usage is TRBJ2-4; D possibly uses TRBD1 or TRBD2 (6 bases each). This CDR3 spans 13 amino acids. Germline V CDR1 and CDR2: SGDLS, YYNGEE. V lost 0 bases to trimming and J lost 8 bases, with 9 bases between them. The chain's CDR3 is CASSVAGEDIQYF. The DNA for the CDR3 is TGTGCCAGCAGCGTAGCAGGGGAGGACATTCAGTACTTC.

This clone was counted once. The V gene is TRBV5-5, the J gene TRBJ1-2; the D gene is possibly TRBD1 (5 bases). From germline, CDR1 is SGHKS and CDR2 YYEKEE (reference sequence). V lost 0 bases, J lost 8 bases, and 20 bases lay in between. This CDR3 is built from 16 residues. The CDR3 reads CASSLGAGQGVWGYTF. CDR3 DNA sequence: TGTGCCAGCAGCTTGGGGGCGGGGCAGGGCGTATGGGGCTACACCTTC.

The chain joins TRBV9 to TRBJ2-7, with D possibly called TRBD1 or TRBD2 (7 bases each). The CDR3 length is 16 residues. CDR1 and CDR2 (germline): SGDLS, YYNGEE. Trimming stripped 0 bases from V and 5 bases from J, with 18 bases between. The CDR3 here is CASSVGGGGGKNEQYF. The DNA for the CDR3 is TGTGCCAGCAGCGTAGGGGGGGGAGGGGGCAAGAACGAGCAGTACTTC.

V is TRBV5-1 and J is TRBJ1-5, with a possible D match to TRBD1 (6 bases). Germline V CDR1 and CDR2: SGHRS, YFSETQ. The CDR3 is 15 amino acids. V dropped 2 bases and J dropped 6 bases, with 15 bases sitting between them. CDR3: CASSLRPGAAQPQHF. For the CDR3, the DNA is TGCGCCAGCAGCTTACGACCAGGGGCGGCTCAGCCCCAGCATTTT.

This clone was detected once. CDR3 region: CASSMTSGGASYEQYF. As DNA, the CDR3 is TGTGCCAGCAGCATGACTAGCGGGGGGGCCTCCTACGAGCAGTACTTC. The chain is built from TRBV13 and TRBJ2-7; TRBD2 agrees at 14 bases. The CDR3 length is 16 residues. J lost 0 bases, V lost 5 bases, and 3 bases had no gene match. The germline V gene has CDR1 PRHDT and CDR2 FYEKMQ (reference sequence).

The chain carries TRBV4-2 and TRBJ2-3, with unresolved D. CDR1 LGHNA and CDR2 YNFKEQ come from the germline V gene. Trimming pared 1 base from V and 2 bases from J, leaving 4 bases between. The CDR3 has 13 amino acids. For the CDR3, the DNA is TGTGCCAGCAGCCAAGGTCTCACAGATACGCAGTATTTT. This codes for CASSQGLTDTQYF.

The CDR3 DNA is TGTGCCAGCAGCTCCGACGGAGGAGGGTTTTATGAAAAACTGTTTTTT. Residues: CASSSDGGGFYEKLFF. The J gene is TRBJ1-4, the V gene TRBV5-4; D uncertain. CDR1 SGHNT and CDR2 YYREEE come from the germline V gene (reference sequence). There are 16 residues in the CDR3. The ends were cut back, 3 bases at V and 6 bases at J, with 18 bases in the middle.

CDR3 region: CASSRLQPPYEQYF. CDR3 DNA sequence: TGTGCCAGCAGTCGGCTGCAACCCCCCTACGAGCAGTACTTC. The gene calls are TRBV27 and TRBJ2-7; D not certain. Trimming cost V 5 bases and J 2 bases, with 13 bases left between them. Germline CDR1 is MNHEY and CDR2 is SMNVEV (reference sequence). The CDR3 has 14 residues.

The V call is TRBV19, the J call TRBJ1-2; tentatively, D is TRBD1 (5 bases). The CDR3 is 16 residues long. The V gene's germline CDR1 is LNHDA and CDR2 SQIVND (reference sequence). Trimming shortened V by 3 bases and J by 6 bases, and 20 bases separated the two germline ends. CDR3 residues: CASSIQGISPGDGYTF. In nucleotides, the CDR3 is TGTGCCAGTAGTATTCAGGGTATCTCGCCGGGAGATGGCTACACCTTC. The complete variable domain, with remaining parts taken from reference TRBV19 and TRBJ1-2, reads DGGITQSPKYLFRKEGQNVTLSCEQNLNHDAMYWYRQDPGQGLRLIYYSQIVNDFQKGDIAEGYSVSREKKESFPLTVTSAQKNPTAFYLCASSIQGISPGDGYTFGSGTRLTVV.

The chain employs TRBV3-1 (or the pseudogene TRBV3-2) and TRBJ1-6; D may be TRBD1 (6 bases). The CDR3 length is 14 residues. Germline CDR1 is LGHDT and CDR2 is YNNKEL (reference sequence). The germline V and J ends were trimmed by 6 bases and 7 bases, with 13 bases remaining between them. Here the CDR3 DNA reads TGTGCCAGCAGGTTAACCCAGGGGAATTCACCCCTCCACTTT. Protein: CASRLTQGNSPLHF.